This T cell receptor (beta chain) is from a study of blood T cell repertoires in COVID-19. At the level of the study: The United States, Italy and Spain provided the acute and convalescent COVID-19 samples. The analysed material was cDNA or gDNA that came from T cells, B-cell-depleted T cells, or PBMCs.

This CDR3 has 17 residues. How the authors handled the data: Amplified reference gene primers provided the basis for estimating nucleated cell counts. The repertoire was sequenced with immunoSEQ multiplex PCR; TCRdb's copy has only in-frame clones and lacks some. V, J and clone size are taken as reported in that table, and D and trimming were inferred from the DNA itself. The data contain about 300,000 clones, over 70% of them singletons. The chain joins TRBV21-1 to TRBJ2-2; the table's D call of TRBD1 was not tested on the DNA. TRBV21-1 is assigned pseudogene status. The receptor comes from a woman in her fifties or sixties with acute or convalescent COVID-19. Material for sequencing was peripheral blood. In DNA form, the CDR3 reads TGTGCCAGCAGCAATAAATGCTTCAGGGGGTTAGTAGGGGAGCTGTTTTTT. Protein sequence: CASSNKCFRGLVGELFF.